This TCR beta chain was retrieved from a study of beta chain features in type 1 diabetes (dated by TCRdb to between 2017 and 2018). General notes on the study: Mean age, gender distribution, total cell number and subset yield were not different between patients and healthy donors. Regulatory and stem cell-like memory subsets were isolated from only 8 patients and roughly eight healthy donors, whereas naive and central memory subsets came from all 30 or so donors. In the study, recently diagnosed type 1 diabetes patients and matched healthy donors were compared on the TCRB repertoires of their sorted circulating CD4+ T cell subsets. A total of roughly 99,000,000 sorted cells were examined across all samples, and the number of cells per subset was strongly correlated with RNA yield.

There are a few counts of this clone. The antigen it binds to is not known. Base qualities are missing; no much larger clone stands one base away. Each donor gave one peripheral blood draw, roughly 0.12 L on average, collected into heparinised tubes. A BD FACSAria II and a panel including CD45RO, CCR7, CD25, CD127, CD95 and CD27 were used to sort naive, central memory, regulatory and stem cell-like memory CD4+ T cells. Purity was above 95% for every sorted population. Right away, PBMCs were isolated by Lymphoprep density gradient centrifugation and were stained directly, with no culture step. So that batch effects would be minimized, each experiment stained and sorted samples in pairs, pairing one healthy donor with one patient. The paper's findings and limits, for the study overall: Shorter templates might be favored by PCR, yet because patient and control samples were amplified and corrected together, any such skew would affect both groups equally. Patients with type 1 diabetes made fewer insertions and deleted more nucleotides at VDJ recombination sites, implying thymic rearrangement abnormalities. Naive, central memory and regulatory TCRB repertoires appeared to be more similar among patients than among healthy donors. A moderate but significant shortening of TCRB CDR3 length was observed in type 1 diabetes patients in all four CD4+ subsets. Because small numbers of individuals were included in the HLA sub-analyses, any influence of HLA type on TCRB rearrangement was left unresolved. Because cDNA was sequenced instead of genomic DNA, activated cells with high expression could be over-represented, although the groups did not differ in activation or CD3 levels.

All of the isolated RNA was reverse transcribed with the High Capacity cDNA Reverse Transcription Kit, so expressed TCRB transcripts were sequenced. Naive, central memory and regulatory T cell samples underwent deep immunoSEQ sequencing, averaging around 3.9 million total reads per sample. After sorted cells were lysed in RLT buffer, RNA was extracted with DNase-treated RNeasy Micro or Mini kits, with the choice depending on cell number. To prevent cross-contamination, each cell subset was processed individually, whereas patient and healthy donor samples were processed jointly. The immunoSEQ multiplex PCR was used to amplify TCRB sequences from cDNA, yielding 87-bp fragments that span the CDR3 region. The amplicons were sequenced using the Illumina HiSeq platform. Processing in the source paper ran as follows. PCR bias was computationally corrected using synthetic template baselines, reads within Hamming distance 2 were collapsed, and singletons that could not be merged were discarded. By aligning reads against IMGT, V, D and J genes, CDR3 length, and insertions or deletions at six rearrangement sites were assigned. Within each subset, clonotype counts were normalized to sorted cell number, after which true diversity and Gini coefficients were computed with the tcR R package. Repertoire sharing was quantified using the overlap coefficient calculated on TCRB nucleotide sequences. Out-of-frame TCRB sequences from naive cells were analyzed as a proxy for the pre-selection repertoire. TCRdb's version of the immuneACCESS table is confined to in-frame rearrangements and falls short of the full clone set. An unresolved V gene accounts for under half of the shortfall where checked; the remainder is of unknown origin. The V and J calls and clone size are taken from that table; D and trimming were inferred from the DNA. The sample has roughly 330,000 clones on record, about 13% of them singletons. Nearly 0.015% of the sample is taken by the ten largest.

The sequenced sample consisted of naive CD4+ T cells from blood. In light of the paper, this sample's cell subset or site label describes: true naive CD4+ T cells. The source of this sequence is a woman aged 18-30 years with type 1 diabetes.

The DNA is TGTGCCAGCAGCCTTGGACAGGGCCCCTACAATGAGCAGTTCTTC. Its product reads: CASSLGQGPYNEQFF. This chain is built from TRBV9 and TRBJ2-1; TRBD1 agrees with 8 junctional bases. In the germline V gene, CDR1 corresponds to SGDLS and CDR2 to YYNGEE. From cysteine to phenylalanine, the CDR3 is 15 amino acids long. The kept DNA is CDR3 alone, 45 bases in frame from the first base. V trim: 4 bases; J trim: 2 bases; unmatched bases: 5.